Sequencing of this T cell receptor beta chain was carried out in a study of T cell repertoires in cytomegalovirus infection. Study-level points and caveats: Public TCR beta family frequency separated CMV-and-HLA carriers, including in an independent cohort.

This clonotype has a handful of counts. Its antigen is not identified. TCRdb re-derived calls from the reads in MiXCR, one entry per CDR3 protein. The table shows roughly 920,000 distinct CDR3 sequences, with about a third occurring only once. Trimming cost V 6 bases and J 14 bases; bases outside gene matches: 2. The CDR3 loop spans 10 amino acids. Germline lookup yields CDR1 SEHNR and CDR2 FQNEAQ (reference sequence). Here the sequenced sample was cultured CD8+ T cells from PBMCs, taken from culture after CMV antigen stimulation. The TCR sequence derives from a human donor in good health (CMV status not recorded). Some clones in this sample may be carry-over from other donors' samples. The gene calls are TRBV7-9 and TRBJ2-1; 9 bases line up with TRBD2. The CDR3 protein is CASRGLAEFF. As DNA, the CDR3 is TGTGCCAGCAGGGGACTAGCTGAGTTCTTC.